Listed below are T cell receptor beta chains from one sample, sequenced in a study of resident and recirculating memory T cells in vitiligo. TCRdb's copy holds only in-frame clones and misses some; the assay was immunoSEQ multiplex PCR. The sample holds about 76,000 clones, about 91% seen once. Sequenced sample: blood. The receptors shown here come from a male donor with vitiligo. Each CDR3 is given with its conserved first and last residue. Each record gives: D gene, V gene, J gene, CDR3 length, clone size, CDR3 protein, CDR3 DNA. The D gene is left open where the match is weak. Some rows mark clone size as missing; the rest say once, few, many or name a class of expanded clone.

D gene: TRBD2
V gene: TRBV7-8
J gene: TRBJ2-3
CDR3 length: 17
clone size: NA
CDR3 protein: CASSLRTSGSLTDTQYF
CDR3 DNA: TGTGCCAGCAGCCTACGGACTAGCGGGAGCCTCACAGATACGCAGTATTTT

D gene: NA
V gene: TRBV11-2
J gene: TRBJ1-2
CDR3 length: 14
clone size: NA
CDR3 protein: CASSLRAPWGGYTF
CDR3 DNA: TGTGCCAGCAGCTTGCGGGCGCCGTGGGGTGGCTACACCTTC

D gene: NA
V gene: TRBV28
J gene: TRBJ2-7
CDR3 length: 15
clone size: NA
CDR3 protein: CASSLKVVGTYEQYF
CDR3 DNA: TGTGCCAGCAGCCTGAAGGTAGTCGGGACCTACGAGCAGTACTTC

D gene: TRBD2
V gene: TRBV6-5
J gene: TRBJ2-3
CDR3 length: 16
clone size: NA
CDR3 protein: CASSYGIAGGSVAQYF
CDR3 DNA: TGTGCCAGCAGTTACGGGATAGCGGGAGGCTCCGTAGCGCAGTATTTT

D gene: NA
V gene: TRBV7-8
J gene: TRBJ2-1
CDR3 length: 15
clone size: NA
CDR3 protein: CASSLGAPSYNEQFF
CDR3 DNA: TGTGCCAGCAGCTTAGGAGCGCCCTCCTACAATGAGCAGTTCTTC

D gene: TRBD1
V gene: TRBV28
J gene: TRBJ2-7
CDR3 length: 11
clone size: NA
CDR3 protein: CAAGTGYEQYF
CDR3 DNA: TGTGCCGCCGGGACAGGGTACGAGCAGTACTTC

D gene: NA
V gene: TRBV7-2
J gene: TRBJ2-3
CDR3 length: 15
clone size: NA
CDR3 protein: CASSLLRGGTDTQYF
CDR3 DNA: TGTGCCAGCAGCTTGCTACGCGGGGGCACAGATACGCAGTATTTT

D gene: NA
V gene: TRBV2
J gene: TRBJ1-4
CDR3 length: 14
clone size: once
CDR3 protein: CASSLWGVGEKLFF
CDR3 DNA: TGTGCCAGCAGTCTATGGGGGGTCGGTGAAAAACTGTTTTTT

D gene: NA
V gene: TRBV7-9
J gene: TRBJ2-1
CDR3 length: 16
clone size: few
CDR3 protein: CASSLGLGSSYNEQFF
CDR3 DNA: TGTGCCAGCAGCCTCGGTCTTGGGAGCTCCTACAATGAGCAGTTCTTC

D gene: NA
V gene: TRBV7-3
J gene: TRBJ2-7
CDR3 length: 17
clone size: NA
CDR3 protein: CASSLGATGPLVDEQYF
CDR3 DNA: TGTGCCAGCAGCTTGGGGGCCACCGGTCCCCTAGTCGACGAGCAGTACTTC

D gene: NA
V gene: TRBV30
J gene: TRBJ1-1
CDR3 length: 15
clone size: NA
CDR3 protein: CAWSGGLQARTEAFF
CDR3 DNA: TGTGCCTGGTCTGGGGGACTCCAAGCGCGCACTGAAGCTTTCTTT

D gene: NA
V gene: TRBV9
J gene: TRBJ2-7
CDR3 length: 14
clone size: NA
CDR3 protein: CASSVEEDLDEQYF
CDR3 DNA: TGTGCCAGCAGCGTAGAGGAGGATCTGGACGAGCAGTACTTC

D gene: NA
V gene: TRBV19
J gene: TRBJ2-1
CDR3 length: 13
clone size: NA
CDR3 protein: CASSISYSNEQFF
CDR3 DNA: TGTGCCAGTAGTATATCCTACTCCAATGAGCAGTTCTTC

D gene: NA
V gene: TRBV4-1
J gene: TRBJ2-7
CDR3 length: 16
clone size: NA
CDR3 protein: CASSHMTWGPRGEQYF
CDR3 DNA: TGCGCCAGCAGCCACATGACATGGGGGCCTCGGGGCGAGCAGTACTTC

D gene: TRBD1
V gene: TRBV10-3
J gene: TRBJ1-4
CDR3 length: 16
clone size: NA
CDR3 protein: CAISESLGQGGGKLFF
CDR3 DNA: TGTGCCATCAGTGAGTCCCTCGGGCAGGGGGGAGGAAAACTGTTTTTT

D gene: TRBD2
V gene: TRBV7-6
J gene: TRBJ2-3
CDR3 length: 21
clone size: NA
CDR3 protein: CASSLAMKPGLAGERLVTQYF
CDR3 DNA: TGTGCCAGCAGCTTAGCAATGAAACCGGGACTAGCGGGAGAACGGCTTGTTACGCAGTATTTT

D gene: TRBD2
V gene: TRBV5-6
J gene: TRBJ2-3
CDR3 length: 15
clone size: NA
CDR3 protein: CASSWGLADTDTQYF
CDR3 DNA: TGTGCCAGCAGCTGGGGACTAGCGGACACAGATACGCAGTATTTT